What follows are 30 T cell receptor beta chains derived from one specimen sequenced in a study of cytomegalovirus exposure and HLA in healthy donors. The PCR ran on 60 Vbeta and 13 Jbeta primers. Assay used: immunoSEQ multiplex PCR; TCRdb lists only in-frame clones, some missing. The sample carries 150,000 or so clones, roughly 84% recorded once. Material: PBMCs. These receptors all come from a boy between 2 and 10 years old in good health and CMV-seronegative.

This chain connects TRBV5-1 to TRBJ2-5, with D tentatively TRBD1 (5 bases). The CDR3 has 14 residues. Germline V gives CDR1 SGHRS, CDR2 YFSETQ. V lost 0 bases to trimming and J lost 5 bases, with 11 bases between them. The DNA of the CDR3 is TGCGCCAGCAGCTTGGTATCGTCAGGGGAGACCCAGTACTTC. Translated, it gives CASSLVSSGETQYF.

This chain connects TRBV29-1 to TRBJ1-2, with a possible D match to TRBD1 (5 bases). The CDR3 is 13 amino acids. CDR1 is SQVTM and CDR2 is ANQGSEA in the germline V gene. V gave up 3 bases and J gave up 8 bases, with 16 bases separating them. The CDR3 DNA is TGCAGCGTTGAGGGGGGTCAACGGGGAGGCTACACCTTC. It is translated as CSVEGGQRGGYTF.

The chain carries TRBV29-1 and TRBJ2-3, with D possibly matching TRBD2 (5 bases). V lost 3 bases, J lost 5 bases, and 9 bases lay in between. The CDR3 is 12 amino acids. CDR1 SQVTM and CDR2 ANQGSEA come from the germline V gene. The CDR3 here is CSVEGDRDTQYF. CDR3 coding DNA: TGCAGCGTTGAGGGAGACCGAGATACGCAGTATTTT.

The CDR3 loop reads CASSSGLAGVRGQYF. The CDR3 nucleotides read TGTGCCAGCAGCTCTGGACTAGCGGGAGTTAGGGGCCAGTACTTC. The chain joins TRBV5-6 to TRBJ2-5; 13 bases fit TRBD2. Germline-derived CDR1 and CDR2 are SGHDT and YYEEEE. This CDR3 spans 15 amino acids. Unmatched junction bases numbered 9, after V lost 3 bases and J lost 10 bases.

The rearrangement links TRBV7-2 to TRBJ1-3; 9 nucleotides align to TRBD1. CDR1 is SGHTA and CDR2 is FQGNSA in the germline V gene. The length of the CDR3 is 15 residues. Trimming removed 5 bases from V and 2 bases from J; junction bases left unmatched: 4. The CDR3 coding sequence is TGTGCCAGCAGCCCCACAGGGGGCACTGGAAACACCATATATTTT. Translation: CASSPTGGTGNTIYF.

The chain carries TRBV18 and TRBJ2-7; 9 bases map to TRBD1. V lost 3 bases and J lost 3; bases outside the gene matches: 3. The germline CDR1 and CDR2 sequences are KGHSH and LQKENI. CDR3 length equals 14 residues. The CDR3 protein is CASSPGTGNYEQYF. The CDR3, as DNA: TGTGCCAGCTCACCGGGGACAGGGAACTACGAGCAGTACTTC.

V gene TRBV19 combines with J gene TRBJ1-2, with D tentatively TRBD1 (5 bases). Germline CDR1 reads LNHDA; CDR2 reads SQIVND (reference sequence). The CDR3 contains 12 residues. V was cut by 2 bases and J by 5 bases, with 6 bases left in between. This CDR3 is CASSISGYGYTF. The DNA for the CDR3 is TGTGCCAGTAGTATATCAGGGTATGGCTACACCTTC.

This chain links TRBV7-9 with TRBJ2-7; tentatively, D is TRBD1 (5 bases). Germline CDR1 reads SEHNR; CDR2 reads FQNEAQ (reference sequence). This CDR3 is 14 amino acids long. V was pared by 1 base and J by 6 bases, with 13 bases between. For the CDR3, the DNA is TGTGCCAGCAGCTTAGACCAAGGGGTGAGCGAGCAGTACTTC. It yields the protein CASSLDQGVSEQYF.

This chain connects TRBV21-1 to TRBJ1-3; no check of the table's D call, TRBD1, against the DNA was made. TRBV21-1 is a pseudogene locus. The CDR3 totals 10 residues. The chain's CDR3 is CASDRNTIYF. The CDR3 region has the DNA TGTGCCAGCGACAGAAACACCATATATTTT.

The gene calls are TRBV27 and TRBJ1-2; the match to TRBD1 covers 7 bases. The CDR3 consists of 14 residues. Per germline, CDR1 MNHEY and CDR2 SMNVEV (reference sequence). Losses at the gene ends were 0 bases for V and 5 bases for J; bases not matched to a gene: 3. CDR3 coding DNA: TGTGCCAGCAGTTTATCGGCAGGGGGGTATGGCTACACCTTC. Amino acid sequence: CASSLSAGGYGYTF.

The chain couples TRBV5-4 to TRBJ2-5; 7 nucleotides agree with TRBD1. The V gene end was trimmed by 0 bases and the J gene end by 3 bases; junction bases not matched to a gene: 5. The length of the CDR3 is 15 residues. Germline CDR1 SGHNT, CDR2 YYREEE (reference sequence). DNA of the CDR3: TGTGCCAGCAGCTTGGATAGGCAGGGGGAAGAGACCCAGTACTTC. This sequence encodes CASSLDRQGEETQYF. Combining the CDR3 with reference TRBV5-4 and TRBJ2-5 gives the whole variable domain ETGVTQSPTHLIKTRGQQVTLRCSSQSGHNTVSWYQQALGQGPQFIFQYYREEENGRGNFPPRFSGLQFPNYSSELNVNALELDDSALYLCASSLDRQGEETQYFGPGTRLLVL.

The chain uses TRBV6-1 and TRBJ1-1; 10 positions match TRBD1. The J segment lost 0 bases and the V segment lost 2 bases, leaving 15 bases of the junction unmatched. The germline V gene encodes CDR1 MNHNS and CDR2 SASEGT. The CDR3 sequence is 20 residues long. This chain's CDR3 is CASSERNPGTGATMNTEAFF. Written as DNA, the CDR3 is TGTGCCAGCAGTGAAAGAAATCCCGGGACAGGGGCAACCATGAACACTGAAGCTTTCTTT.

The rearrangement links TRBV5-4 to TRBJ1-2; possibly TRBD1 for D (6 bases). The CDR3 length is 13 residues. Germline values: CDR1 SGHNT, CDR2 YYREEE (reference sequence). Trimming left V 3 bases short and J 4 bases short, with 10 bases between. This CDR3 is CASSSDSGYGYTF. The CDR3 coding sequence is TGTGCCAGCAGCTCGGACAGTGGCTATGGCTACACCTTC.

This clone was seen once. V and J are TRBV7-2 and TRBJ2-1, with 12 bases lining up with TRBD2. V dropped 5 bases and J dropped 9; count of bases not matched to a gene: 5. The CDR3 runs to 14 residues. Germline loops: CDR1 SGHTA, CDR2 FQGNSA. The CDR3 DNA follows: TGTGCCAGCAGCCCGAGACTAGCGGGAGCTGAGCAGTTCTTC. It translates to CASSPRLAGAEQFF.

Note on this clone: Distinct nucleotide sequences in the sample also encode this CDR3. The V call is TRBV5-1, the J call TRBJ2-7, with TRBD1 matching over 7 bases. The V segment lost 0 bases and the J segment 1 base; nucleotides outside the gene matches: 1. CDR3 length: 14 residues. In germline, CDR1 is SGHRS, CDR2 YFSETQ. For the CDR3, the DNA is TGCGCCAGCAGCTTGGGACAGGGATCCTACGAGCAGTACTTC. It encodes CASSLGQGSYEQYF.

The genes are TRBV5-1 and TRBJ2-2; the match to TRBD1 covers 8 bases. The ends lost 4 bases at V and 2 bases at J; junction bases unmatched: 4. The CDR3 length is 15 residues. Germline CDR1 SGHRS, CDR2 YFSETQ. The CDR3: CASSRGTGNTGELFF. The DNA for the CDR3 is TGCGCCAGCAGCAGAGGGACAGGAAACACCGGGGAGCTGTTTTTT.

V is TRBV5-1 and J is TRBJ2-1; D unclear. The V gene lost 4 bases and the J gene lost 0 bases, with 11 bases spanning the gap. The CDR3 is made up of 15 amino acids. From germline, CDR1 is SGHRS and CDR2 YFSETQ. CDR3 sequence reads: CASSPQVTSYNEQFF. CDR3 DNA: TGCGCCAGCAGCCCTCAGGTTACCTCCTACAATGAGCAGTTCTTC. Drawing the rest from reference TRBV5-1 and TRBJ2-1, the complete variable domain is KAGVTQTPRYLIKTRGQQVTLSCSPISGHRSVSWYQQTPGQGLQFLFEYFSETQRNKGNFPGRFSGRQFSNSRSEMNVSTLELGDSALYLCASSPQVTSYNEQFFGPGTRLTVL.

A single count supports this clone. The chain uses TRBV7-9 and TRBJ2-1, with TRBD1 matching 9 bases. Germline V gene lookup returns CDR1 SEHNR and CDR2 FQNEAQ (reference sequence). The CDR3 totals 17 residues. With V trimmed by 8 bases and J by 8 bases, 19 bases remained unmatched. CDR3 amino acids: CASRSPFRDRVIDEQFF. CDR3 in DNA: TGTGCCAGCCGCTCTCCCTTCCGGGACAGGGTTATTGATGAGCAGTTCTTC. Based on the CDR3 plus reference TRBV7-9 and TRBJ2-1, the full variable domain is DTGVSQNPRHKITKRGQNVTFRCDPISEHNRLYWYRQTLGQGPEFLTYFQNEAQLEKSRLLSDRFSAERPKGSFSTLEIQRTEQGDSAMYLCASRSPFRDRVIDEQFFGPGTRLTVL.

This clone was seen only a few times. This chain uses TRBV12-5 with TRBJ2-7; 9 nucleotides align to TRBD1. The length of the CDR3 is 15 residues. V shed 2 bases, J shed 6 bases, and the junction held 8 bases outside the gene matches. Germline V CDR1 and CDR2: LGHNT, FRNRAP. The CDR3 protein is CASGLFTGTGTEQYF. The CDR3 DNA sequence: TGTGCTAGTGGTTTGTTTACCGGGACAGGGACCGAGCAGTACTTC. Filled out from reference TRBV12-5 and TRBJ2-7, the complete variable domain reads DARVTQTPRHKVTEMGQEVTMRCQPILGHNTVFWYRQTMMQGLELLAYFRNRAPLDDSGMPKDRFSAEMPDATLATLKIQPSEPRDSAVYFCASGLFTGTGTEQYFGPGTRLTVT.

This clone was seen just once. V gene TRBV19 combines with J gene TRBJ1-5; 7 nucleotides line up with TRBD1. The germline V gene encodes CDR1 LNHDA and CDR2 SQIVND (reference sequence). This CDR3 is built from 14 residues. The junction had 7 bases not matched to a gene; V was cut back by 6 bases and J by 5 bases. Here the CDR3 reads CASSHDRVDQPQHF. CDR3 DNA: TGTGCCAGTAGCCACGACAGGGTAGATCAGCCCCAGCATTTT.

The rearrangement uses TRBV5-1 and TRBJ1-3; TRBD1 matches at 10 bases. The germline CDR1 and CDR2 sequences are SGHRS and YFSETQ. The CDR3 loop spans 17 amino acids. The V and J ends lost 2 bases and 4 bases, in that order; junction bases with no gene match: 9. In DNA, the CDR3 is TGCGCCAGCAGCTTACACGGGACAGGGGTGAACGGAAACACCATATATTTT. As protein: CASSLHGTGVNGNTIYF.

CDR3 coding DNA: TGTGCCAGCAGCCGACTGGACAGCCTAAGCACTGAAGCTTTCTTT. Translating gives CASSRLDSLSTEAFF. The chain has TRBV27 and TRBJ1-1; a weak D match, TRBD1 (6 bases). The germline V gene has CDR1 MNHEY and CDR2 SMNVEV (reference sequence). The CDR3 has 15 amino acids. Deletions cut 6 bases from V and 4 bases from J, with 18 bases between.

The rearrangement uses TRBV4-1 and TRBJ1-2; D may be TRBD1 (5 bases). This CDR3 is built from 16 residues. The germline V and J ends were trimmed by 1 base and 4 bases, with 16 bases remaining between them. Germline loops: CDR1 MGHRA, CDR2 YSYEKL. The CDR3 here is CASSQVAPGRGYGYTF. The CDR3 nucleotides read TGCGCCAGCAGCCAAGTGGCCCCCGGAAGGGGCTATGGCTACACCTTC.

The V call is TRBV9, the J call TRBJ1-5, with a weak D call TRBD1 (6 bases). Trimming cost V 1 base and J 4 bases, with 12 bases left between them. Germline values: CDR1 SGDLS, CDR2 YYNGEE. This CDR3 comprises 15 residues. CDR3 loop: CASSVTDRLNQPQHF. The CDR3 DNA reads as TGTGCCAGCAGCGTAACCGACAGGCTTAATCAGCCCCAGCATTTT.

The gene calls are TRBV5-3 and TRBJ2-3, with 8 bases lining up with TRBD2. TRBV5-3 is filed as an ORF, its function uncertain. CDR3 length equals 16 residues. J gave up 2 bases and V 4 bases, and 9 bases lay outside the gene matches. The CDR3 DNA reads as TGTGCCAGAAGCCCCCGAAGCGGGAGAGCCACAGATACGCAGTATTTT. Amino acids: CARSPRSGRATDTQYF.

The rearrangement links TRBV4-1 to TRBJ2-1, with 7 positions matching TRBD1. The V segment lost 2 bases and the J segment 2 bases; nucleotides outside the gene matches: 9. Looked up from germline, CDR1 is MGHRA and CDR2 is YSYEKL. The CDR3 covers 17 residues. The CDR3 DNA is TGCGCCAGCAGCCAACGACCACTTCAGGGGGCCTACAATGAGCAGTTCTTC. This encodes CASSQRPLQGAYNEQFF.

This clone was observed once. The chain couples TRBV2 to TRBJ1-5; the match to TRBD1 covers 8 bases. The CDR3 has 14 residues. V trimming: 6 bases; J trimming: 4 bases; junction bases outside the gene matches: 5. CDR1 and CDR2 from the germline V gene are SNHLY and FYNNEI. In DNA form, the CDR3 reads TGTGCCAGCAGGACCTGGACAGGGAATCAGCCCCAGCATTTT. Translated, it gives CASRTWTGNQPQHF.

The chain uses TRBV9 and TRBJ2-7; 9 bases agree with TRBD1. V lost 2 bases to trimming and J lost 2 bases; unmatched junction nucleotides: 8. The CDR3 is 16 residues long. Germline V gene lookup returns CDR1 SGDLS and CDR2 YYNGEE. The CDR3 DNA reads TGTGCCAGCAGCGTCACCGGGACAGGGAGAGCCTACGAGCAGTACTTC. Its translation: CASSVTGTGRAYEQYF.

The rearrangement uses TRBV5-4 and TRBJ2-5; 9 positions agree with TRBD2. Trimming took 4 bases from V and 5 from J; bases not matched to a gene: 12. The CDR3 is 16 residues long. Germline CDR1 is SGHNT and CDR2 is YYREEE (reference sequence). CDR3 sequence: CASSQALAGRWETQYF. CDR3 nucleotide sequence: TGTGCCAGCAGCCAGGCGCTAGCGGGACGTTGGGAGACCCAGTACTTC. The complete variable domain, with remaining parts taken from reference TRBV5-4 and TRBJ2-5, reads ETGVTQSPTHLIKTRGQQVTLRCSSQSGHNTVSWYQQALGQGPQFIFQYYREEENGRGNFPPRFSGLQFPNYSSELNVNALELDDSALYLCASSQALAGRWETQYFGPGTRLLVL.

J is TRBJ2-7 and V is TRBV5-1; D is possibly TRBD2 (6 bases). V lost 0 bases and J lost 0, with 10 bases in between. From germline, CDR1 is SGHRS and CDR2 YFSETQ. The CDR3 is 15 residues long. The CDR3 is CASSLGLANSYEQYF. The CDR3, as DNA: TGCGCCAGCAGCTTGGGGCTAGCGAACTCCTACGAGCAGTACTTC. The full variable domain, completed using reference TRBV5-1 and TRBJ2-7, is KAGVTQTPRYLIKTRGQQVTLSCSPISGHRSVSWYQQTPGQGLQFLFEYFSETQRNKGNFPGRFSGRQFSNSRSEMNVSTLELGDSALYLCASSLGLANSYEQYFGPGTRLTVT.